A selection of T cell receptor beta chains follows, all from one sample in a study of post-analysis software for immune sequencing data. From the PCR reads, TCRdb called clonotypes with MiXCR, one entry per CDR3 protein. The sample records 600,000 to 750,000 distinct CDR3 sequences, 55% to 70% being singletons. Sequencing input: blood. Receptors were obtained from a girl between 2 and 10 years old with multiple sclerosis. The CDR3 runs from the conserved cysteine through the conserved F or W. The D gene is left open where the match is weak.

V gene	D gene	J gene	CDR3 protein
TRBV9	TRBD2	TRBJ2-1	CASSEGLAGENEQFF
TRBV29-1	TRBD2	TRBJ2-1	CSVAGGPNANEQFF
TRBV10-1	TRBD2	TRBJ2-4	CASSGGTSLTFQYF
TRBV15	-	TRBJ2-5	CATSRAGTGDQETQYF
TRBV25-1	TRBD1	TRBJ1-5	CASRGQGAGNQPQHF
TRBV20-1	-	TRBJ1-1	CSARGGQNTEAFF
TRBV7-9	TRBD2	TRBJ2-5	CASSQTGLAGGHHLETQYF
TRBV4-2	-	TRBJ1-2	CASSLFRSIGGAAGGYTF
TRBV14	-	TRBJ1-1	CASSPQVNTEAFF
TRBV29-1	-	TRBJ1-2	CSVEQAYGYTF
TRBV13	TRBD2	TRBJ2-5	CASSRPTAGAETQYF
TRBV2	-	TRBJ2-5	CASSEPVRETQYF
TRBV6-2/TRBV6-3	TRBD1	TRBJ2-6	CASRPRQGAFWAGANVLTF
TRBV4-3	-	TRBJ2-1	CASSARTANEQFF
TRBV5-1	TRBD2	-	CASSSGLAGTRSYEQYF
TRBV5-5	-	-	CASSLAGGRHEQYF
TRBV11-2	-	TRBJ2-1	CASSSLTGKSYNEQFF
TRBV4-3	TRBD2	TRBJ2-3	CASSLWAGEITDTQYF